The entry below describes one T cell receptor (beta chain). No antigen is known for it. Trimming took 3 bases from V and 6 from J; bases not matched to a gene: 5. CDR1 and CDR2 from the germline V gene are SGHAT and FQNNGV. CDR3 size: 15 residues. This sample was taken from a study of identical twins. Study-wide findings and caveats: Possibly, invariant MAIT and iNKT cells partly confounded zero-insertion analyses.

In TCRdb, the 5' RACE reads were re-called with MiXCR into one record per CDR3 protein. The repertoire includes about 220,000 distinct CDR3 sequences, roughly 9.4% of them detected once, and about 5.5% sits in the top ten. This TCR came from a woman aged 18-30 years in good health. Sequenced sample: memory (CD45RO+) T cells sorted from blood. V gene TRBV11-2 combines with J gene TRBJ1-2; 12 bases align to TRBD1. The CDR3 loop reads CASSLRDRGPNGYTF. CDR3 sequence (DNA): TGTGCCAGCAGCTTGAGGGACAGGGGGCCCAATGGCTACACCTTC.